Below are 24 T cell receptor beta chains sequenced from a single sample in a study of cytomegalovirus exposure and HLA in healthy donors. PCR involved 60 Vbeta and 13 Jbeta primers. This table comes from immunoSEQ multiplex PCR, and its TCRdb copy is limited to in-frame clones, with some not included. The listing records 200,000 to 250,000 clones. The sequenced sample was PBMCs. The receptors were gathered from a woman aged 25 to 45 in good health and CMV-seropositive.

The J gene is TRBJ2-7, the V gene TRBV4-1, with 9 positions matching TRBD2. The CDR3 has 13 amino acids. Trimming cost V 4 bases and J 2 bases; bases outside gene matches: 0. Germline assignment: CDR1 MGHRA and CDR2 YSYEKL. The CDR3 coding sequence is TGCGCCAGCAGCCTAGCGGGGGCCTACGAGCAGTACTTC. Translating gives CASSLAGAYEQYF.

The V call is TRBV5-4, the J call TRBJ2-4, with 10 positions matching TRBD1. Trimming removed 4 bases from V and 2 bases from J; junction bases left unmatched: 3. This CDR3 spans 15 amino acids. From germline, CDR1 is SGHNT and CDR2 YYREEE (reference sequence). CDR3 sequence: CASSRDRGSKNIQYF. In nucleotides, the CDR3 is TGTGCCAGCAGCCGGGACAGGGGATCCAAAAACATTCAGTACTTC.

The V gene is TRBV21-1, the J gene TRBJ1-3. TRBV21-1 is recorded as a pseudogene. This CDR3 contains 15 residues. In DNA form, the CDR3 reads TGTGCCAGCAGCAAAGGAGGGCGTGGGGGAAACACCATATATTTT. It translates to CASSKGGRGGNTIYF.

The CDR3 sequence is CASSLTGTTEAFF. DNA for the CDR3: TGTGCCAGCAGCCTAACAGGTACCACTGAAGCTTTCTTT. This sequence joins TRBV11-2 and TRBJ1-1; D may be TRBD1 (5 bases). Germline assignment: CDR1 SGHAT and CDR2 FQNNGV. The CDR3 totals 13 residues. The V end lost 5 bases, the J end lost 4 bases, and 11 bases lay between the germline ends.

The V gene is TRBV11-2, the J gene TRBJ2-3; D ambiguous. V lost 3 bases to trimming and J lost 5 bases, with 3 bases between them. From germline, CDR1 is SGHAT and CDR2 FQNNGV. The CDR3 runs 11 residues. CDR3 DNA sequence: TGTGCCAGCAGCTTGCGAGATACGCAGTATTTT. Its translation: CASSLRDTQYF.

CDR3 coding DNA: TGTGCCAGCAGCTTAGATTGGTCCCCTAGCGGGGTGTCCTACAATGAGCAGTTCTTC. This codes for CASSLDWSPSGVSYNEQFF. The rearrangement links TRBV11-3 to TRBJ2-1, with 9 bases lining up with TRBD2. The CDR3 is 19 residues long. Germline CDR1 is SGHNT and CDR2 is YENEEA. J was trimmed by 1 base and V by 0 bases; bases with no gene match: 10.

J is TRBJ1-5 and V is TRBV28; TRBD1 matches 10 bases. From germline, CDR1 is MDHEN and CDR2 SYDVKM. The CDR3 length is 15 residues. J gave up 7 bases and V 6 bases, and 9 bases lay outside the gene matches. CDR3 DNA: TGTGCCAGCAGGTTGACAGGGGGCGAACGGCAGCCCCAGCATTTT. As protein: CASRLTGGERQPQHF.

The chain joins TRBV13 to TRBJ2-1, with 10 bases that match TRBD2. CDR3 length: 18 amino acids. CDR1 is PRHDT, CDR2 FYEKMQ, per germline (reference sequence). V was pared by 5 bases and J by 5 bases, with 15 bases of the junction left unmatched. The CDR3 nucleotides are TGTGCCAGCAGCCTCAACCCAGGGAGGACTAGCGGTGACAATGAGCAGTTCTTC. Translating gives CASSLNPGRTSGDNEQFF.

V gene TRBV10-2 combines with J gene TRBJ1-1, with D possibly TRBD1 on 6 matching bases. The germline V and J ends were trimmed by 10 bases and 3 bases, with 15 bases remaining between them. This CDR3 has 13 residues. CDR1 and CDR2 (germline): WSHSY, SAAADI. CDR3 region: CATLEDSYTEAFF. As DNA, the CDR3 is TGCGCCACCCTAGAGGACAGCTACACTGAAGCTTTCTTT.

The gene calls are TRBV2 and TRBJ1-5; D not certain. The germline V gene encodes CDR1 SNHLY and CDR2 FYNNEI. The CDR3 consists of 16 residues. The germline V and J ends were trimmed by 0 bases and 1 base, with 10 bases remaining between them. CDR3 sequence reads: CASSEANSGSNQPQHF. Written as DNA, the CDR3 is TGTGCCAGCAGTGAAGCCAACTCGGGGAGCAATCAGCCCCAGCATTTT.

The J gene is TRBJ2-6, the V gene TRBV9, with D unresolved. Germline V gives CDR1 SGDLS, CDR2 YYNGEE. The length of the CDR3 is 16 residues. Trimming removed 4 bases from V and 0 bases from J, with 11 bases in between. The CDR3 spells CASSLTRTSGANVLTF. The CDR3 DNA reads as TGTGCCAGCAGCCTTACACGTACCTCTGGGGCCAACGTCCTGACTTTC. Full variable domain (outside the CDR3, taken from reference TRBV9 and TRBJ2-6): DSGVTQTPKHLITATGQRVTLRCSPRSGDLSVYWYQQSLDQGLQFLIQYYNGEERAKGNILERFSAQQFPDLHSELNLSSLELGDSALYFCASSLTRTSGANVLTFGAGSRLTVL.

This rearrangement joins TRBV6-5 to TRBJ1-1, with unresolved D. The CDR3 totals 13 residues. Germline V gene lookup returns CDR1 MNHEY and CDR2 SVGAGI. The V end was cut by 7 bases, the J end by 0 bases, with 9 bases between. This CDR3 reads CASIAGVNTEAFF. CDR3 DNA: TGTGCCAGCATTGCAGGCGTGAACACTGAAGCTTTCTTT.

The chain links TRBV10-3 to TRBJ2-3, with 9 bases identical to TRBD2. V lost 6 bases to trimming and J lost 2 bases; unmatched junction nucleotides: 3. The CDR3 consists of 14 residues. Germline V gene lookup returns CDR1 ENHRY and CDR2 SYGVKD. The CDR3 DNA follows: TGTGCCATCAGGCGGGGGGGCACCACAGATACGCAGTATTTT. Its translation: CAIRRGGTTDTQYF.

The CDR3, as DNA: TGTGCCAGCACCTTAGCGGGAGGGGGTAGCGGTGAGCAGTTCTTC. Protein product: CASTLAGGGSGEQFF. This chain connects TRBV27 to TRBJ2-1; 11 bases fit TRBD2. The CDR3 has 15 residues. The V segment lost 7 bases and the J segment 9 bases; nucleotides outside the gene matches: 11. Germline loops: CDR1 MNHEY, CDR2 SMNVEV (reference sequence).

The V call is TRBV2, the J call TRBJ1-6; TRBD1 matches at 10 bases. The CDR3 runs 14 residues. Per germline, CDR1 SNHLY and CDR2 FYNNEI. The V segment lost 4 bases and the J segment 9 bases; nucleotides outside the gene matches: 3. The CDR3 spells CASSGDRGGSPLHF. In nucleotides, the CDR3 is TGTGCCAGCAGTGGGGACAGGGGCGGTTCACCCCTCCACTTT.

The rearrangement uses TRBV11-2 and TRBJ2-7; 7 nucleotides line up with TRBD2. After removal of 8 bases from V and 2 bases from J, the junction contained 9 bases not matched to a gene. In germline, CDR1 is SGHAT, CDR2 FQNNGV. The CDR3 is made up of 14 amino acids. The CDR3 DNA is TGTGCCAGCGCCCCGGGGGGAAGGCCCTACGAGCAGTACTTC. Translated: CASAPGGRPYEQYF.

Notes on this clone: One end of the junction does not line up with germline, which may come from a read error. This rearrangement joins TRBV5-4 to TRBJ1-3, with a tentative D call TRBD1 (5 bases). Germline V gene sequence: CDR1 SGHNT, CDR2 YYREEE (reference sequence). The CDR3 length is 17 residues. CDR3 bases: TGTGCCAGCAGTTTGGGGCCGGGACTGAACTCTGGAAACACCATATATTTT. It translates to CASSLGPGLNSGNTIYF.

The rearrangement links TRBV6-5 to TRBJ2-7; TRBD1 matches 7 bases. CDR3 length equals 15 residues. From germline, CDR1 is MNHEY and CDR2 SVGAGI. The trim removed 0 bases at V and 2 bases at J, leaving 4 bases unmatched. Here the CDR3 reads CASSYSSQGAYEQYF. CDR3 coding DNA: TGTGCCAGCAGTTACTCCTCTCAGGGGGCCTACGAGCAGTACTTC.

V and J are TRBV29-1 and TRBJ1-2; D is undetermined. Germline CDR1 and CDR2: SQVTM and ANQGSEA. V lost 8 bases and J 4 bases, leaving 11 bases between the germline ends. This CDR3 comprises 11 residues. Here the CDR3 reads CSFFDIYGYTF. The CDR3 DNA reads as TGCAGCTTCTTCGACATCTATGGCTACACCTTC.

V is TRBV19 and J is TRBJ1-3; D gene unclear. The J call may be wrong; the DNA end is better matched by TRBJ2-2. The CDR3 length is 12 residues. CDR1 is LNHDA and CDR2 is SQIVND in the germline V gene (reference sequence). CDR3 protein: CASNRLNGELFF. The DNA of the CDR3 is TGTGCCAGTAACCGGTTGAACGGGGAGCTGTTTTTT.

Concerning this clone: A junction boundary mismatches the germline segment, possibly from a read error. The same CDR3 can be traced to other DNA sequences in this sample. The chain links TRBV6-1 to TRBJ2-2; perhaps TRBD2 as D (5 bases). CDR1 and CDR2 from the germline V gene are MNHNS and SASEGT. The CDR3 has 14 residues. The chain's CDR3 is CASSDTSMAGELFF. Written as DNA, the CDR3 is TGTGCCAGCAGTGATACTTCCATGGCCGGGGAGTTGTTTTTT.

The chain links TRBV4-3 to TRBJ2-5; TRBD1 matches 8 bases. CDR1 is LGHNA, CDR2 YSLEER, per germline. The CDR3 consists of 14 residues. The V and J ends lost 5 bases and 5 bases, in that order; junction bases with no gene match: 7. The DNA of the CDR3 is TGCGCCAGCAGCTGGGACAGGAGGGGCGAGACCCAGTACTTC. Protein product: CASSWDRRGETQYF.

The rearrangement uses TRBV6-1 and TRBJ2-1; 8 nucleotides match TRBD1. This CDR3 contains 14 residues. The germline V gene has CDR1 MNHNS and CDR2 SASEGT. Trimming at V came to 8 bases and at J to 9 bases, leaving 12 bases not matched to a gene. The CDR3 coding sequence is TGTGCCAGCCGGGCCGGGACAGGCCATACTGAGCAGTTCTTC. Translating it yields CASRAGTGHTEQFF.

CDR3 region: CASSLQGPGGNTIYF. The CDR3 nucleotides read TGTGCCAGCAGTCTCCAGGGGCCGGGGGGAAACACCATATATTTT. This chain connects TRBV6-5 to TRBJ1-3, with a possible D match to TRBD1 (6 bases). Germline V lookup: CDR1 MNHEY, CDR2 SVGAGI. This CDR3 contains 15 residues. Trimming removed 5 bases from V and 4 bases from J, with 15 bases in between.